This is a list of T cell receptor beta chains from one sample in a study of OX40 agonist ivuxolimab in advanced cancers. Only in-frame clones appear in the TCRdb table, and some are missing; sequencing was by immunoSEQ multiplex PCR. The profile shows some 43,000 clones, approximately 88% of them singletons. Source: CD4+ or CD8+ T cells sorted from blood, taken in a trial of the OX40 agonist ivuxolimab. The receptors were gathered from an adult with an advanced solid tumor such as melanoma, head and neck, liver or kidney cancer. CDR3s include the opening cysteine and the closing phenylalanine or tryptophan. The order of the fields is D gene, clone size, J gene, V gene, CDR3 DNA, CDR3 protein. The D gene is left open where the match is weak. Some rows have no size entry. The others give once, few or many, or a class for an expanded clone.

TRBD1,-,TRBJ2-3,TRBV4-3,TGCGCCAGCAGCCAAGAGGACAGGGGAGAAGCAGATACGCAGTATTTT,CASSQEDRGEADTQYF
TRBD1,-,TRBJ2-4,TRBV7-2,TGTGCCAGCAGCTATCTCGGACAGGGGGTCATTCAGTACTTC,CASSYLGQGVIQYF
-,-,TRBJ1-3,TRBV2,TGTGCCAGCAGTGACCCGACGGGACCAAACCACTCTGGAAACACCATATATTTT,CASSDPTGPNHSGNTIYF
-,-,TRBJ1-2,TRBV7-9,TGTGCCAGCAGCTTTGGGCAGTCCTATGGCTACACCTTC,CASSFGQSYGYTF
-,once,TRBJ2-7,TRBV4-3,TGCGCCAGCAGCCAAGATATTCGTGGAGGGAACTACGAGCAGTACTTC,CASSQDIRGGNYEQYF
-,-,TRBJ2-7,TRBV5-1,TGCGCCAGCAGCTTGGCCCGGCCGGAGGCCTACGAGCAGTACTTC,CASSLARPEAYEQYF
-,-,TRBJ2-1,TRBV2,TGTGCCATCGAAACCCTCGGTCTCTTTCTCTACAATGAGCAGTTCTTC,CAIETLGLFLYNEQFF
-,-,TRBJ1-2,TRBV4-1,TGCGCCAGCAGCCGAGTAGGACGTCCCGACTATGGCTACACCTTC,CASSRVGRPDYGYTF
TRBD1,-,TRBJ2-7,TRBV5-5,TGTGCCAGCAGCTTGGCGCCGGGACAGGGGATCGCGCAGTACTTC,CASSLAPGQGIAQYF
-,-,TRBJ2-3,TRBV5-8,TGTGCCAGCAGCTCCTATGCGGGGACGAGCACAGATACGCAGTATTTT,CASSSYAGTSTDTQYF
TRBD1,once,TRBJ1-1,TRBV5-1,TGCGCCAGCAGCTACAACGACAGGGGCGCTGAAGCTTTCTTT,CASSYNDRGAEAFF
-,-,TRBJ1-1,TRBV5-5,TGTGCCAGCAGCTTGACGACAGGCCAACGAGGGGAAGCTTTCTTT,CASSLTTGQRGEAFF
TRBD2,-,TRBJ2-5,TRBV2,TGTGCCAGCAGTGAAGCGGGCGCAGAAGCGGGGGTCCAAGAGACCCAGTACTTC,CASSEAGAEAGVQETQYF
-,once,TRBJ2-2,TRBV5-5,TGTGCCAGCAGCTCTACTTTGAACACCGGGGAGCTGTTTTTT,CASSSTLNTGELFF
-,-,TRBJ1-2,TRBV7-2,TGTGCCAGCAGCCCTACCCATGGCTACACCTTC,CASSPTHGYTF
TRBD1,-,TRBJ2-2,TRBV18,TGTGCCAGCTCACCCGGGACAGGGGGCACCGGGGAGCTGTTTTTT,CASSPGTGGTGELFF
-,-,TRBJ1-2,TRBV4-1,TGCGCCAGCAGCCAGATCGGCGGGGGTCAGGGGAAATTCTATGGCTACACCTTC,CASSQIGGGQGKFYGYTF
TRBD1,once,TRBJ1-3,TRBV12-5,TGTGCTAGTGGTTTGGGACCGGACAGGGGGCATGGAAACACCATATATTTT,CASGLGPDRGHGNTIYF
-,once,TRBJ2-3,TRBV5-4,TGTGCCAGCAGCTTGGTGGGGGTCACAGATACGCAGTATTTT,CASSLVGVTDTQYF
-,-,TRBJ1-1,TRBV19,TGTGCCACTAAAGGACGTATTCTGAACACTGAAGCTTTCTTT,CATKGRILNTEAFF
-,few,TRBJ1-1,TRBV4-3,TGCGCCAGCAGCCTCGGCGGATCGGGGCTGTGGACTGAAGCTTTCTTT,CASSLGGSGLWTEAFF
-,-,TRBJ2-7,TRBV7-2,TGTGCCAGCAGCTTAGAAGGCGGGACACACTCCTACGAGCAGTACTTC,CASSLEGGTHSYEQYF
-,-,TRBJ1-5,TRBV7-2,TGTGCCAGCAGTTCTATAGATAGCAATCAGCCCCAGCATTTT,CASSSIDSNQPQHF
-,-,TRBJ2-7,TRBV7-9,TGTGCCAGCAGCCTCTACTACGAGCAGTACTTC,CASSLYYEQYF
-,-,TRBJ2-5,TRBV5-1,TGCGCCAGCAGCTTGGCCCCCGGGACATATCAAGAGACCCAGTACTTC,CASSLAPGTYQETQYF
-,once,TRBJ1-1,TRBV5-5,TGTGCCAGCAGCTTGGAGGGGTTCCCTGAAGCTTTCTTT,CASSLEGFPEAFF
-,-,TRBJ2-2,TRBV5-8,TGTGCCAGCACCGGACGGTTGAACACCGGGGAGCTGTTTTTT,CASTGRLNTGELFF
TRBD1,once,TRBJ1-1,TRBV5-1,TGCGCCAGCAGCTTGGCTGGCGACAGGGGGATCGTCACTGAAGCTTTCTTT,CASSLAGDRGIVTEAFF
-,-,TRBJ2-7,TRBV7-9,TGTGCCAGCAGCTTCGGAGGGGGGGACGAGCAGTACTTC,CASSFGGGDEQYF
TRBD1,-,TRBJ2-7,TRBV6-6,TGTGCCAGCAGTTATGGACAGGGTTTATCCTACGAGCAGTACTTC,CASSYGQGLSYEQYF
TRBD2,-,TRBJ2-1,TRBV7-3,TGTGCCAGCAGCTGGGGTAGCGGGGGAAAATACAATGAGCAGTTCTTC,CASSWGSGGKYNEQFF
-,-,TRBJ2-7,TRBV7-9,TGTGCCAGCAGCTTCGGTGGTAGGCGCTACGAGCAGTACTTC,CASSFGGRRYEQYF